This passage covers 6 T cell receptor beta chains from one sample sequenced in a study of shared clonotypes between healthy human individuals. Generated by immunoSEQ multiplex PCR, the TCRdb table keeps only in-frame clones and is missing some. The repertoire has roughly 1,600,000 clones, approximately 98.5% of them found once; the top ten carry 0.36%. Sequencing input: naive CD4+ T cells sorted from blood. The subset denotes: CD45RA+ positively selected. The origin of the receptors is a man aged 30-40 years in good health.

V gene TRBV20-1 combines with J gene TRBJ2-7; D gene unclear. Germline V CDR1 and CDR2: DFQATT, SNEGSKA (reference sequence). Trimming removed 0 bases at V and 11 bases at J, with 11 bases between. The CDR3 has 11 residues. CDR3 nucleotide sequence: TGCAGTGCTAGAGATAGGGCCACAAAGTACTTC. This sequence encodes CSARDRATKYF.

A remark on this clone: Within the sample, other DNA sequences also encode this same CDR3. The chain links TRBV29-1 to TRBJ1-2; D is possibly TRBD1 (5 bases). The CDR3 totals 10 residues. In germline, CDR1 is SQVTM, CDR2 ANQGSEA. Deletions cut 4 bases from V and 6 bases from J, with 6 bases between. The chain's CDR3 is CSVVGDGYTF. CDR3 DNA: TGCAGCGTTGTAGGGGATGGCTACACCTTC. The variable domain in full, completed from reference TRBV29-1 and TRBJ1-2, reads SAVISQKPSRDICQRGTSLTIQCQVDSQVTMMFWYRQQPGQSLTLIATANQGSEATYESGFVIDKFPISRPNLTFSTLTVSNMSPEDSSIYLCSVVGDGYTFGSGTRLTVV.

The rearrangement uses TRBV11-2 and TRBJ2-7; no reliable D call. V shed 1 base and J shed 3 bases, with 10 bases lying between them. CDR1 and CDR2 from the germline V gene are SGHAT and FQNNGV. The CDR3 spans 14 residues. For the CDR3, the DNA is TGTGCCAGCAGCTTAGGCCAGTTTCGCTACGAGCAGTACTTC. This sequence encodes CASSLGQFRYEQYF. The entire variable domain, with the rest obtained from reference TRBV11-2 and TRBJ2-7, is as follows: EAGVAQSPRYKIIEKRQSVAFWCNPISGHATLYWYQQILGQGPKLLIQFQNNGVVDDSQLPKDRFSAERLKGVDSTLKIQPAKLEDSAVYLCASSLGQFRYEQYFGPGTRLTVT.

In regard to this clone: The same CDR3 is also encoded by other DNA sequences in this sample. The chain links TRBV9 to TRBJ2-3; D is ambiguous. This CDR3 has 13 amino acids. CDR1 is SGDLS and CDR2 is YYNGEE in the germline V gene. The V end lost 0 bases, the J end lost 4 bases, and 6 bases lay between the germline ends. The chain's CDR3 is CASSVGPPDTQYF. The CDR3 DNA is TGTGCCAGCAGCGTAGGGCCACCAGATACGCAGTATTTT.

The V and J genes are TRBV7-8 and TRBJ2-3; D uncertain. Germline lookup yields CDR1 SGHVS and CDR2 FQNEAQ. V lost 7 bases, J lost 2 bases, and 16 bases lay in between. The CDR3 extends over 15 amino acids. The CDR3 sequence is CASTALQRSTDTQYF. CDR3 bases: TGTGCCAGCACAGCTCTACAGCGATCCACAGATACGCAGTATTTT.

CDR3 DNA: TGTGCCAGCAGCTTAAGCAGGGCTTTTGAAGCTTTCTTT. Translation gives CASSLSRAFEAFF. The chain employs TRBV11-2 and TRBJ1-1, with a tentative D call TRBD1 (5 bases). The CDR3 loop spans 13 amino acids. The V and J ends lost 2 bases and 7 bases respectively, with 11 bases between them. CDR1 SGHAT and CDR2 FQNNGV come from the germline V gene.